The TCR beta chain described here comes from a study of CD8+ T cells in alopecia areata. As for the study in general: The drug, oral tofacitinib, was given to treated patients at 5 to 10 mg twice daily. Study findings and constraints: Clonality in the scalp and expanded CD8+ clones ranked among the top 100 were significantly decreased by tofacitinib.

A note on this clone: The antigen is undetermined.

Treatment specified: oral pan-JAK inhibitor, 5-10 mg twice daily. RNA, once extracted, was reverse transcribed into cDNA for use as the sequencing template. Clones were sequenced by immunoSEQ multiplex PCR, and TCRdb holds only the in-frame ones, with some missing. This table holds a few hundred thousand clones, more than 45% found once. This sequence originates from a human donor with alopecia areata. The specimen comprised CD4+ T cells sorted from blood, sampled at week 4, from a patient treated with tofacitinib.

The chain's CDR3 is CASSPRTGMGYTF. In DNA form, the CDR3 reads TGTGCCAGCTCACCCCGGACAGGGATGGGCTACACCTTC. This chain uses TRBV18 with TRBJ1-2; 8 nucleotides agree with TRBD1. J gave up 8 bases and V 3 bases, and 5 bases lay outside the gene matches. CDR3 size: 13 residues. Germline CDR1 reads KGHSH; CDR2 reads LQKENI.